This T cell receptor beta chain was retrieved from a study of T cells in Graves' hyperthyroidism and ophthalmopathy (dated by TCRdb to the late 2010s). Some background on the complete study: Peripheral blood was sampled at the time of initial diagnosis, prior to any treatment. To identify distinguishing TCR V-J signatures, a discovery cohort of around 100 patients was used, comprising 43 with Graves' ophthalmopathy and 57 with stable Graves' hyperthyroidism. An independent validation cohort of around 20 hyperthyroidism patients and some 15 patients who later progressed to ophthalmopathy tested prospective prediction of ophthalmopathy. For training and testing, the approximately 97 patients in the discovery cohort were randomly divided in a 7:3 ratio. In addition, the study compared T-cell repertoires in thyroid tissue and in blood from about six Graves' hyperthyroidism patients. Following sampling, methimazole starting at 30 mg daily was given to hyperthyroidism patients, and high-dose intravenous methylprednisolone was given to ophthalmopathy patients. TCR Vbeta CDR3 sequencing of approximately 140 peripheral blood samples (approximately 44 ophthalmopathy, roughly 74 hyperthyroidism and some 17 progressor patients) is reported in the paper. Here is what the overall study found, with its caveats: Sample size was not statistically predetermined, and blinding of investigators to group allocation was not performed. Blood samples also contained most of the expanded thyroid clonotypes (frequency above 0.001), which suggests that blood repertoires may reflect thyroid immune responses. In validation, progression to ophthalmopathy was predicted by the model with 70.59% sensitivity and roughly 72% specificity, a median of about 6.8 months before onset. In cross-validation, a model built on a 13 V-J signature told ophthalmopathy apart from stable hyperthyroidism with less than 90% sensitivity and around 84% specificity, and in testing the same model reached 80%/75%.

Amplification of TCR beta CDR3 regions was carried out from RNA transcripts. The TCR CDR3 was subjected to a first round of RT-PCR using the HTBI primer set and the Qiagen OneStep RT-PCR kit. A second multiplex PCR round built the libraries, followed by size selection and purification. Libraries were sequenced paired-end with 100 bp reads on an Illumina HiSeq2000. The paper's data handling went like this. SOAPnuke was used to process the raw data, removing reads that contained adapters or uncalled bases, had a mean Phred below 15, or lacked an exact match to the constant primer or identifier. High-quality paired reads were merged using COPE v1.2.5, and each unique nucleotide sequence was defined as a clonotype. MiTCR v1.1 was used to align the clonotypes against IMGT TRBV, TRBD and TRBJ reference segments. The analysis included only V-J combinations with a frequency above 0.0001, which together covered 99% to 99.2% of the repertoires. A TCS score was defined as the ratio between F50 (clonal expansion) and ExV (chaos), using BLOSUM62-based TCRdist between CDR3 peptides within each V-J. Welch's t-statistics and random forest reduced fewer than 550 V-J features to 10 to 15, which were used in a naive Bayes classifier (R e1071). Starting from the raw public reads, TCRdb applied fastp trimming at Q25, assembled clones with MiXCR and retained in-frame beta chains. Every entry covers one CDR3 protein and lists the most common genes and DNA from its rows. TCRdb, not the original authors, processed these V and J calls. Here the sample has 250,000 to 400,000 distinct CDR3 sequences; roughly an eighth occur a single time. Around 32% of the sample is taken by the ten largest.

Via the germline V gene (reference sequence), CDR1 is MNHEY and CDR2 SMNVEV. The CDR3 has 16 amino acids, counting the end cysteine and phenylalanine. Here the CDR3 DNA is all that survives: 48 bases in frame from base 1. This clonotype appeared many times. Its target antigen remains unknown. The record has no base qualities; no much larger clone is one base away. In the ophthalmopathy patients, disease was moderately to severely active, with a Clinical Activity Score of 3 or more, a NOSPECS grade of 4 or more, and a duration of less than 3 months. Exclusion was applied to patients with uncontrolled infections, other autoimmune diseases, pregnancy or lactation. Clinical symptoms, serum thyroxine and TRAb, thyroid ultrasound, and orbital computed tomography formed the basis for the diagnoses. PBMCs were isolated from about 10 ml of fresh peripheral blood by Ficoll-Paque density gradient centrifugation. Trizol reagent was used to extract total RNA, and RNA quality was then checked on an Agilent 2100 Bioanalyzer.

The material sequenced was blood. This receptor was obtained from a woman aged 40 to 50 with Graves' ophthalmopathy. The chain is made from TRBV27 and TRBJ1-2, with 10 bases matching TRBD1. Here is the DNA: TGTGCTACCTCCGGGACAGGGGCTGCTGGTAACTATGGCTACACCTTC. It is translated as CATSGTGAAGNYGYTF.